The source of this T cell receptor (beta chain) is a study of T cells after yellow fever vaccination. Germline V gene sequence: CDR1 SNHLY, CDR2 FYNNEI. With 6 bases clipped from V and 6 bases from J, the junction kept 12 bases outside the gene matches. This CDR3 has 16 residues. This clonotype came up once. Possible read error: a much larger clone is one base away. Each CDR3 protein gets one entry after TCRdb re-called the 5' RACE reads with MiXCR. The table shows hundreds of thousands of distinct CDR3 sequences, with roughly 13% occurring only once. The chain has TRBV2 and TRBJ2-2; 8 nucleotides match TRBD2. The specimen was PBMCs, collected on the day of the yellow fever booster vaccination. This clonotype originated in a man aged 30 to 39 who received the YFV17D yellow fever vaccine. The CDR3 DNA sequence: TGTGCCAGCAGAGACCAACGGACTAGCCGGGCCGGGGAGCTGTTTTTT. It codes for CASRDQRTSRAGELFF.